These 15 T cell receptor beta chains came from one sample sequenced in a study of shared T cell receptors in the human thymus. Assay used: immunoSEQ multiplex PCR; TCRdb lists only in-frame clones, some missing. The table shows some 700,000 clones, with roughly 88% occurring only once. These data are also associated with another study on human thymus T cells.

Specimen: thymocytes. Receptor source: a girl less than two years old with a congenital heart defect.

The rearrangement joins TRBV7-9 to TRBJ1-3; 10 bases are shared with TRBD1. This CDR3 has 17 residues. CDR1 and CDR2 (germline): SEHNR, FQNEAQ (reference sequence). The junction had 9 bases not matched to a gene; V was cut back by 5 bases and J by 2 bases. CDR3 region: CASSPGTGAKPGNTIYF. Written as DNA, the CDR3 is TGTGCCAGCAGCCCGGGGACAGGGGCAAAACCTGGAAACACCATATATTTT.

The chain has TRBV28 and TRBJ1-3; D gene unclear. Per the germline V gene, CDR1 is MDHEN and CDR2 is SYDVKM. Between the trimmed V and J ends, which lost 5 bases and 3 bases, there was a span of 2 bases. This CDR3 spans 11 amino acids. For the CDR3, the DNA is TGTGCCAGCAGTCTTGGAAACACCATATATTTT. Protein sequence: CASSLGNTIYF.

V usage is TRBV10-1 and J usage is TRBJ2-7; TRBD1 might be the D (5 bases). V was trimmed by 6 bases and J by 6 bases, leaving 9 bases between them. CDR1 and CDR2 from the germline V gene are WNHNN and SYGVQD (reference sequence). CDR3 length: 11 amino acids. The CDR3 spells CASRDDSEQYF. CDR3 coding DNA: TGCGCCAGCAGAGACGACAGCGAGCAGTACTTC.

V gene TRBV19 combines with J gene TRBJ1-3; no clear D. There are 17 residues in the CDR3. Per the germline V gene, CDR1 is LNHDA and CDR2 is SQIVND (reference sequence). V was cut by 4 bases and J by 4 bases, with 20 bases left in between. The CDR3 region has the DNA TGTGCCAGTAGTACCTCAAGCTTTGAAGCTTCGGGAAACACCATATATTTT. Residues: CASSTSSFEASGNTIYF.

The chain employs TRBV6-6 and TRBJ1-6, with 8 nucleotides matching TRBD1. The CDR3 has 15 amino acids. The V and J ends lost 5 bases and 7 bases, in that order; junction bases with no gene match: 7. The germline V gene encodes CDR1 MNHNY and CDR2 SVGAGI (reference sequence). The CDR3 sequence is CASSPNRGLNSPLHF. The CDR3 nucleotides read TGTGCCAGCAGTCCCAACAGGGGGTTAAATTCACCCCTCCACTTT.

The chain carries TRBV12-5 and TRBJ2-1; 8 nucleotides match TRBD1. This CDR3 comprises 16 residues. J was trimmed by 4 bases and V by 2 bases; bases with no gene match: 7. CDR1 LGHNT and CDR2 FRNRAP come from the germline V gene. The CDR3 protein is CASGLNQGARYNEQFF. The CDR3 DNA sequence: TGTGCTAGTGGTTTGAACCAGGGGGCTAGGTACAATGAGCAGTTCTTC.

The J gene is TRBJ1-1, the V gene TRBV14; maybe TRBD1 (5 bases). The CDR3 has 16 amino acids. CDR1 and CDR2 from the germline V gene are SGHDN and FVKESK. V gave up 9 bases and J gave up 0 bases, with 20 bases separating them. Here the CDR3 DNA reads TGTGCCAGTGTCGGACACCCAATTCCCATGAACACTGAAGCTTTCTTT. It encodes CASVGHPIPMNTEAFF.

The genes are TRBV15 and TRBJ1-2, with D possibly being TRBD1 (5 bases). The CDR3 contains 19 residues. The germline CDR1 and CDR2 sequences are LNHNV and YYDKDF (reference sequence). V lost 0 bases to trimming and J lost 4 bases, with 24 bases between them. The CDR3 region is CATSRDWGHNSIAAYGYTF. The CDR3 coding sequence is TGTGCCACCAGCAGAGATTGGGGCCACAACTCTATAGCGGCCTATGGCTACACCTTC.

The chain recombines TRBV7-9 with TRBJ1-1, with 9 bases matching TRBD1. This CDR3 region has 15 residues. The germline V gene encodes CDR1 SEHNR and CDR2 FQNEAQ (reference sequence). V lost 8 bases and J lost 5; bases outside the gene matches: 12. CDR3 in amino acids: CASRPETGGETEAFF. In DNA, the CDR3 is TGTGCCAGCCGCCCCGAGACAGGGGGTGAAACTGAAGCTTTCTTT.

The rearrangement joins TRBV7-2 to TRBJ1-3; 9 bases map to TRBD1. Germline CDR1 and CDR2: SGHTA and FQGNSA. The V segment lost 5 bases and the J segment 0 bases; nucleotides outside the gene matches: 14. The CDR3 has 19 amino acids. The CDR3 reads CASSPHVYGTGNSGNTIYF. CDR3 nucleotide sequence: TGTGCCAGCAGCCCTCATGTCTACGGGACAGGGAACTCTGGAAACACCATATATTTT.

This chain connects TRBV7-9 to TRBJ2-3, with 9 bases fitting TRBD1. Unmatched junction bases numbered 6, after V lost 5 bases and J lost 3 bases. Per the germline V gene, CDR1 is SEHNR and CDR2 is FQNEAQ (reference sequence). The length of the CDR3 is 15 residues. CDR3: CASSPRDRVTDTQYF. CDR3 bases: TGTGCCAGCAGCCCCCGGGACAGGGTAACAGATACGCAGTATTTT.

This sequence joins TRBV7-2 and TRBJ1-1; 10 bases agree with TRBD1. The CDR3 runs to 15 residues. Germline values: CDR1 SGHTA, CDR2 FQGNSA. With 6 bases clipped from V and 5 bases from J, the junction kept 9 bases outside the gene matches. Here the CDR3 DNA reads TGTGCCAGCAGTTTGGTCGGGGACAGGGGTACTGAAGCTTTCTTT. The encoded protein is CASSLVGDRGTEAFF.

J is TRBJ1-1 and V is TRBV14, with 8 bases matching TRBD1. Trimming cost V 4 bases and J 5 bases; bases outside gene matches: 18. Germline V gene data show CDR1 as SGHDN and CDR2 as FVKESK. The CDR3 has 18 residues. This CDR3 is CASSLVLLRGRNSTEAFF. CDR3 DNA: TGTGCCAGCAGCCTCGTATTACTCAGGGGGCGGAATTCAACTGAAGCTTTCTTT.

The DNA for the CDR3 is TGCGCCAGCAGCCTGGGACAGGGAGGTTCACCCCTCCACTTT. This encodes CASSLGQGGSPLHF. This rearrangement joins TRBV5-1 to TRBJ1-6; 9 positions match TRBD1. This CDR3 comprises 14 residues. CDR1 and CDR2 from the germline V gene are SGHRS and YFSETQ. J lost 9 bases, V lost 4 bases, and 5 bases had no gene match.

CDR3 DNA sequence: TGTGCCAGCAGCCGGGCACAGGCTAACTATGGCTACACCTTC. Protein product: CASSRAQANYGYTF. The gene calls are TRBV7-2 and TRBJ1-2, with D possibly matching TRBD1 (5 bases). CDR1 and CDR2 (germline): SGHTA, FQGNSA. V shed 5 bases and J shed 0 bases, with 10 bases lying between them. The length of the CDR3 is 14 residues.